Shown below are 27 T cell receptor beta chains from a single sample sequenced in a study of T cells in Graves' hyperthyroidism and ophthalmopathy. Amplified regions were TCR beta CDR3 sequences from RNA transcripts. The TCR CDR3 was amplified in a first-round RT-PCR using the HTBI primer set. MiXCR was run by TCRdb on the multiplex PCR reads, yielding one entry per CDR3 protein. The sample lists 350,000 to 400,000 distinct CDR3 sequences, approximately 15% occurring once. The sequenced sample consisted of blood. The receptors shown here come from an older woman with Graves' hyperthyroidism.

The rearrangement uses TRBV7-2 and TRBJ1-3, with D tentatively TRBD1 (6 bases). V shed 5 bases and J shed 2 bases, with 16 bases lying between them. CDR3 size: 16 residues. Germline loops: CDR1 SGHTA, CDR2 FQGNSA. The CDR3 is CASSGGGRVAGNTIYF. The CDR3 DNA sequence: TGTGCCAGCAGCGGGGGGGGCAGGGTCGCTGGAAACACCATATATTTT.

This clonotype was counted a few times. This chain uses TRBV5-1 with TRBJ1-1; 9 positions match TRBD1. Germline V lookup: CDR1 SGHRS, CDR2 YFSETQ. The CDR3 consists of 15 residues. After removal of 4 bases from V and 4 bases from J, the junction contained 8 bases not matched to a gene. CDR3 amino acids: CASSPREDRGTEAFF. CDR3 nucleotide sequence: TGCGCCAGCAGCCCTCGGGAGGACAGGGGCACTGAAGCTTTCTTT.

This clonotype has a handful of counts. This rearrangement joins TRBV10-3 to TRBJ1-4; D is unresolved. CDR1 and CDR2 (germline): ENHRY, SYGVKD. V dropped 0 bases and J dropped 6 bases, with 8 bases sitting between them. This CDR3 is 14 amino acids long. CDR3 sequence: CAISESDRDEKLFF. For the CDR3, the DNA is TGTGCCATCAGTGAGTCGGACCGGGATGAAAAACTGTTTTTT.

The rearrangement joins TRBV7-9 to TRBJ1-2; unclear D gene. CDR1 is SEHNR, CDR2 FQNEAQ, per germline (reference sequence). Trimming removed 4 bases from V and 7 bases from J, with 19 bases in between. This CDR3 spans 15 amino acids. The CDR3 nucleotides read TGTGCCAGCAGCTCCTTGACTCACCCATTGGGTGGCTACACCTTC. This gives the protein CASSSLTHPLGGYTF.

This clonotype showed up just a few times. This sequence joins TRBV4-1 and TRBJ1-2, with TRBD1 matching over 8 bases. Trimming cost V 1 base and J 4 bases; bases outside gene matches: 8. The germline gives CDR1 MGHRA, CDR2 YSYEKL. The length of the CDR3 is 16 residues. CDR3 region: CASSQGQGAPIYGYTF. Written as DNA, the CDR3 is TGCGCCAGCAGCCAAGGTCAGGGGGCCCCAATCTATGGCTACACCTTC.

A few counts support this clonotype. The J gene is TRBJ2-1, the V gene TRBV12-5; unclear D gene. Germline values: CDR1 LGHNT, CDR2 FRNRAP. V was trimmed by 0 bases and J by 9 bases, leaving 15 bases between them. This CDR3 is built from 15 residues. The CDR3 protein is CASGLVLAGPVEQFF. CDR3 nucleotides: TGTGCTAGTGGTTTGGTACTGGCTGGCCCGGTTGAGCAGTTCTTC.

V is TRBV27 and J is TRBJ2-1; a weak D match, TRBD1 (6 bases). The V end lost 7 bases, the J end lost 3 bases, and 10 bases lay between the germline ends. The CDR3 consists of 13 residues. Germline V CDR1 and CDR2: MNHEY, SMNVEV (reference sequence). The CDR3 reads CASTDSNYNEQFF. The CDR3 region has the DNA TGTGCCAGCACGGACAGTAACTACAATGAGCAGTTCTTC.

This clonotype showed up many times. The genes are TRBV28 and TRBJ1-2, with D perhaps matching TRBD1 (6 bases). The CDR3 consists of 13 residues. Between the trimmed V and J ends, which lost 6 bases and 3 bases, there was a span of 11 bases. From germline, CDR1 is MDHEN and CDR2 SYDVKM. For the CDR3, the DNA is TGTGCCAGCAGACAGGGAGCCCACTATGGCTACACCTTC. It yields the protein CASRQGAHYGYTF.

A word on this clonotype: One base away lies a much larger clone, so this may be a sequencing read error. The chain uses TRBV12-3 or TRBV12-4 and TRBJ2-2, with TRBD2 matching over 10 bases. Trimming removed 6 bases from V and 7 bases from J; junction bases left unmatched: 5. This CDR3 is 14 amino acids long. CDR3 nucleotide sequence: TGTGCCAGCAGGGGACTAGCGAGCTTCGGGGAGCTGTTTTTT. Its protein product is CASRGLASFGELFF.

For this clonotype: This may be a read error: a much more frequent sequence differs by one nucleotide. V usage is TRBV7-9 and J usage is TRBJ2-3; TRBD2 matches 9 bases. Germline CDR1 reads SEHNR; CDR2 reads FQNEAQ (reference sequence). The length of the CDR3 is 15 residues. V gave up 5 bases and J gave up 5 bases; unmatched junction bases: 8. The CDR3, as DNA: TGTGCCAGCAGCCTGATAGCGGGAGTGAGAGATACGCAGTATTTT. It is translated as CASSLIAGVRDTQYF. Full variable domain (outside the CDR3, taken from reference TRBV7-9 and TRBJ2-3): DTGVSQNPRHKITKRGQNVTFRCDPISEHNRLYWYRQTLGQGPEFLTYFQNEAQLEKSRLLSDRFSAERPKGSFSTLEIQRTEQGDSAMYLCASSLIAGVRDTQYFGPGTRLTVL.

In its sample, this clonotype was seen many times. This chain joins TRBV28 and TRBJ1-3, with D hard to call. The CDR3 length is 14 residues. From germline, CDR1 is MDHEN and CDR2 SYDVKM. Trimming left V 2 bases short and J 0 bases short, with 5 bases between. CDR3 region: CASSLAVSGNTIYF. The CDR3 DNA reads TGTGCCAGCAGTTTAGCAGTCTCTGGAAACACCATATATTTT.

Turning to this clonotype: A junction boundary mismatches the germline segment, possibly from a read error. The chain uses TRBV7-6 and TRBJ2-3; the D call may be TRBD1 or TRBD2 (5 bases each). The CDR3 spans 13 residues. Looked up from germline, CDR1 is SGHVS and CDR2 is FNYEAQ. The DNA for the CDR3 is TGTGCCAGCGGCTTAGGGGACCCCCTATCGCAGTATTTT. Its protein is CASGLGDPLSQYF. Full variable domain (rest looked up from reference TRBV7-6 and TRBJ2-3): GAGVSQSPRYKVTKRGQDVALRCDPISGHVSLYWYRQALGQGPEFLTYFNYEAQQDKSGLPNDRFSAERPEGSISTLTIQRTEQRDSAMYRCASGLGDPLSQYFGPGTRLTVL.

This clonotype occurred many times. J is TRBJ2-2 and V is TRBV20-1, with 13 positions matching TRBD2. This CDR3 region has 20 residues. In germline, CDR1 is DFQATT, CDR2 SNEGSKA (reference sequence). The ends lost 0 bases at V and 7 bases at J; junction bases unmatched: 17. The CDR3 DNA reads TGCAGTGCTAGAGACCACCGCCGGGTGACTAGCGGGAGGAGTCACGGGGAGCTGTTTTTT. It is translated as CSARDHRRVTSGRSHGELFF.

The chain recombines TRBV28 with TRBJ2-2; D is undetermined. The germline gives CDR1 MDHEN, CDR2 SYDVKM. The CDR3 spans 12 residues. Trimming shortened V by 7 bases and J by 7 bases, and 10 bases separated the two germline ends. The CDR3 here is CASTKRNGELFF. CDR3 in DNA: TGTGCCAGCACTAAAAGGAACGGGGAGCTGTTTTTT.

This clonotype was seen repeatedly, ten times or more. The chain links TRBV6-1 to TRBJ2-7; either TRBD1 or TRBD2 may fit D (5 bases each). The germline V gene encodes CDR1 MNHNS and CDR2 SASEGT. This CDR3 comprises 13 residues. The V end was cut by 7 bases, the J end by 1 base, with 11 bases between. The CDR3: CASTGTVSYEQYF. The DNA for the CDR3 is TGTGCCAGCACTGGGACCGTGTCCTACGAGCAGTACTTC.

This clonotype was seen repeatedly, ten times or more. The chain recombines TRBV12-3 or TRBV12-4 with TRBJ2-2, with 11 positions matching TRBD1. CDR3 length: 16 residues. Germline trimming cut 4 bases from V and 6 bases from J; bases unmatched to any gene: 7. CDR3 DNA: TGTGCCAGCAGTTCCCCCGGGACAGGGGGATCCGGGGAGCTGTTTTTT. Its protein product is CASSSPGTGGSGELFF.

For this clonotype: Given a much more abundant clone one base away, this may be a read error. CDR3 DNA: TGTGCCTGGAAGACGACGGATACGCAGTATTTT. Its protein is CAWKTTDTQYF. J is TRBJ2-3 and V is TRBV30; D uncertain. V lost 4 bases, J lost 6 bases, and 8 bases lay in between. The CDR3 runs to 11 residues. CDR1 GTSNPN and CDR2 SVGIG come from the germline V gene (reference sequence).

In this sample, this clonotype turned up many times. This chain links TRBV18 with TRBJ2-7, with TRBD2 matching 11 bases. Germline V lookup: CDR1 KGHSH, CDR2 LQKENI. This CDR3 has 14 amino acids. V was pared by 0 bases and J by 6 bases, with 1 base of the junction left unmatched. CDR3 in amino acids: CASSPPSGRVEQYF. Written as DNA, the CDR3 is TGTGCCAGCTCACCACCTAGCGGGAGGGTCGAGCAGTACTTC.

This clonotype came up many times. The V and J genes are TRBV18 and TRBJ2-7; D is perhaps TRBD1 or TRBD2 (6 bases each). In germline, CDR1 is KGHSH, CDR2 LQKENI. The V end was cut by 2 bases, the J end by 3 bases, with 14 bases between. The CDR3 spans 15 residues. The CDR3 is CASSPKGGTLYEQYF. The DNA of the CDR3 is TGTGCCAGCTCACCAAAGGGGGGCACGCTCTACGAGCAGTACTTC.

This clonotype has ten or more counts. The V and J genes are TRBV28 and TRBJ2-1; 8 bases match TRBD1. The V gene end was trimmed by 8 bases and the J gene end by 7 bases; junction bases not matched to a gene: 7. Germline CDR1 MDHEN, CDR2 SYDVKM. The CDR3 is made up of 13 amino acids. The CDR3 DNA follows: TGTGCCAGCTGGGACAGGCCTGGAAATGAGCAGTTCTTC. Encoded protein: CASWDRPGNEQFF. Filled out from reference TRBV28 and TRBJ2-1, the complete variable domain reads DVKVTQSSRYLVKRTGEKVFLECVQDMDHENMFWYRQDPGLGLRLIYFSYDVKMKEKGDIPEGYSVSREKKERFSLILESASTNQTSMYLCASWDRPGNEQFFGPGTRLTVL.

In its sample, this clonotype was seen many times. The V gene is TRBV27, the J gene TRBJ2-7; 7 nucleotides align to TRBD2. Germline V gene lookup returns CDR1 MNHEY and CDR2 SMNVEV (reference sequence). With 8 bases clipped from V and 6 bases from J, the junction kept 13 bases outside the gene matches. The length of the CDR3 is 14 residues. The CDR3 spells CASLDMRGGCEQYF. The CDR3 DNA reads TGTGCCAGCCTCGATATGCGGGGAGGGTGCGAGCAGTACTTC.

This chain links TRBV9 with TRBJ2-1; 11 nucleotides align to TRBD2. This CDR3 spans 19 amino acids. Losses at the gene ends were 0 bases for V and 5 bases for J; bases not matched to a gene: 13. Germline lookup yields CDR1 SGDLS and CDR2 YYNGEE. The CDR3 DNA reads TGTGCCAGCAGCGTAGCTGGGGGAGGGACTAGCGGAGGAGACAATGAGCAGTTCTTC. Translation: CASSVAGGGTSGGDNEQFF.

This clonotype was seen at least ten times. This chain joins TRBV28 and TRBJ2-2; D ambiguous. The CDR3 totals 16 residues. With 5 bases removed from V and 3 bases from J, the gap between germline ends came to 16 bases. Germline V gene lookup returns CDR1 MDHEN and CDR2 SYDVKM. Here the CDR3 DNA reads TGTGCCAGCAGTCCCGGTGGCAGCGTGGACACCGGGGAGCTGTTTTTT. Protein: CASSPGGSVDTGELFF. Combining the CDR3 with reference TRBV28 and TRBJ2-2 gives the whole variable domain DVKVTQSSRYLVKRTGEKVFLECVQDMDHENMFWYRQDPGLGLRLIYFSYDVKMKEKGDIPEGYSVSREKKERFSLILESASTNQTSMYLCASSPGGSVDTGELFFGEGSRLTVL.

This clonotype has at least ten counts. CDR3 protein: CASSPTTSTGADYGYTF. The DNA of the CDR3 is TGTGCCAGCTCACCCACGACTTCAACAGGGGCGGACTATGGCTACACCTTC. This chain links TRBV18 with TRBJ1-2, with TRBD1 identical over 7 bases. Trimming took 3 bases from V and 3 from J; bases not matched to a gene: 13. Germline values: CDR1 KGHSH, CDR2 LQKENI. CDR3 length equals 17 residues.

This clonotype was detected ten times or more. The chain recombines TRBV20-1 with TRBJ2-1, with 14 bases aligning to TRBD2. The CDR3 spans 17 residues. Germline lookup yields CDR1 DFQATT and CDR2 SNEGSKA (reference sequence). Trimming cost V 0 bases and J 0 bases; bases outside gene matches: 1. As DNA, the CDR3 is TGCAGTGCTAGAGAGGGGACTAGCGGGAGCTCCTACAATGAGCAGTTCTTC. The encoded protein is CSAREGTSGSSYNEQFF.

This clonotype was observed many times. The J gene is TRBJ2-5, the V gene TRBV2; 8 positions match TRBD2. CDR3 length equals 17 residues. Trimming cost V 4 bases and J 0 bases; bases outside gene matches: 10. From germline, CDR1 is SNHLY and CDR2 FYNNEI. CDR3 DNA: TGTGCCAGCAGTGGGGCGCCGGGGGGGAGGTACCAAGAGACCCAGTACTTC. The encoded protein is CASSGAPGGRYQETQYF.

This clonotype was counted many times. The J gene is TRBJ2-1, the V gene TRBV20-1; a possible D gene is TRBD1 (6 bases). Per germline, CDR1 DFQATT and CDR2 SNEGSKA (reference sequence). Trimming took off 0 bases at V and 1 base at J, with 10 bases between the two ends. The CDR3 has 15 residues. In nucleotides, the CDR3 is TGCAGTGCTAGAGATGGGACACCTTCCTACAATGAGCAGTTCTTC. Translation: CSARDGTPSYNEQFF.